The entry below describes one TCR beta chain. The sample belongs to a study of shared clonotypes between healthy human individuals. Germline CDR1 reads MNHNS; CDR2 reads SASEGT. J was trimmed by 8 bases and V by 10 bases; bases with no gene match: 19. CDR3 size: 15 residues. Assay used: immunoSEQ multiplex PCR; TCRdb lists only in-frame clones, some missing. The sample gives some 2,000,000 clones, 90% to 95% of which show up once; 0.1% to 0.15% is in the top ten. This clonotype was obtained from a man younger than 30 in good health. The sequenced material came from naive CD4+ T cells sorted from blood. Sample subset: CD45RA+ positively selected. This sequence joins TRBV6-1 and TRBJ1-2, with 7 bases identical to TRBD1. DNA of the CDR3: TGTGCCACCGCCGGGGGGACAGCCACCATTAGGGGCTACACCTTC. Its protein product is CATAGGTATIRGYTF.